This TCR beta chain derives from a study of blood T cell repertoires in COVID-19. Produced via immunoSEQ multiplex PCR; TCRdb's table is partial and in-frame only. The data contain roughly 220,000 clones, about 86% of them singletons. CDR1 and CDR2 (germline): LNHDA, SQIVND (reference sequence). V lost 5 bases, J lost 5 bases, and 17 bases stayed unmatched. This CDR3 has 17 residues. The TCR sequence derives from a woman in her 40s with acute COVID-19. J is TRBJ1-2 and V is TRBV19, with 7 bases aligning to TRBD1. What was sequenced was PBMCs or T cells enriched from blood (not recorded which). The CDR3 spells CASSSTGIGFSLYGYTF. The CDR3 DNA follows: TGTGCCAGTAGTTCGACAGGGATAGGATTCTCTTTGTATGGCTACACCTTC. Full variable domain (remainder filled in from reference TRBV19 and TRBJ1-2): DGGITQSPKYLFRKEGQNVTLSCEQNLNHDAMYWYRQDPGQGLRLIYYSQIVNDFQKGDIAEGYSVSREKKESFPLTVTSAQKNPTAFYLCASSSTGIGFSLYGYTFGSGTRLTVV.